A single sample gave rise to the 27 T cell receptor beta chains below, sequenced in a study of blood T cell repertoires in COVID-19. Clones were read by immunoSEQ multiplex PCR, and TCRdb kept only the in-frame ones, dropping some. This repertoire shows fewer than 350,000 clones, more than 75% found once; its top ten account for around 9%. The sample taken for sequencing was peripheral blood. The source of these receptors is a man aged 35 to 55 with active or convalescent COVID-19.

This chain uses TRBV6-6 with TRBJ2-5, with unresolved D. Trimming pared 2 bases from V and 1 base from J, leaving 5 bases between. Germline V CDR1 and CDR2: MNHNY, SVGAGI (reference sequence). This CDR3 is 13 amino acids long. The CDR3 sequence: CASSYEPQETQYF. The CDR3 DNA follows: TGTGCCAGCAGTTACGAGCCCCAAGAGACCCAGTACTTC.

The V call is TRBV5-4, the J call TRBJ2-5; D possibly corresponds to TRBD1 (6 bases). CDR3 length: 16 amino acids. Germline V CDR1 and CDR2: SGHNT, YYREEE (reference sequence). V was cut by 4 bases and J by 1 base, with 17 bases left in between. CDR3 sequence: CASSRNPGQRQETQYF. The CDR3 coding sequence is TGTGCCAGCAGCCGTAACCCAGGACAGCGCCAAGAGACCCAGTACTTC. The complete variable domain, with remaining parts taken from reference TRBV5-4 and TRBJ2-5, reads ETGVTQSPTHLIKTRGQQVTLRCSSQSGHNTVSWYQQALGQGPQFIFQYYREEENGRGNFPPRFSGLQFPNYSSELNVNALELDDSALYLCASSRNPGQRQETQYFGPGTRLLVL.

This clone was seen more than once but under ten times. The chain combines TRBV7-9 with TRBJ2-3, with D unclear. This CDR3 region has 13 residues. The V end was cut by 3 bases, the J end by 1 base, with 5 bases between. The germline gives CDR1 SEHNR, CDR2 FQNEAQ (reference sequence). CDR3 sequence: CASSFSRTDTQYF. CDR3 in DNA: TGTGCCAGCAGCTTTTCTCGCACAGATACGCAGTATTTT.

The chain joins TRBV2 to TRBJ1-1; D is unresolved. V lost 3 bases and J 1 base, leaving 12 bases between the germline ends. Germline CDR1 reads SNHLY; CDR2 reads FYNNEI. The length of the CDR3 is 15 residues. CDR3 sequence: CASSESRLGNTEAFF. In DNA form, the CDR3 reads TGTGCCAGCAGTGAGTCGAGGCTCGGGAACACTGAAGCTTTCTTT.

The V and J genes are TRBV4-2 and TRBJ2-1, with 10 bases lining up with TRBD1. After removal of 1 base from V and 4 bases from J, the junction contained 1 base not matched to a gene. This CDR3 contains 15 residues. Germline V gives CDR1 LGHNA, CDR2 YNFKEQ. Here the CDR3 reads CASSQGDRGYNEQFF. The CDR3 DNA reads TGTGCCAGCAGCCAAGGGGACAGGGGTTACAATGAGCAGTTCTTC.

A few counts support this clone. The genes are TRBV7-9 and TRBJ2-7, with TRBD2 matching over 8 bases. CDR3 length equals 15 residues. The germline CDR1 and CDR2 sequences are SEHNR and FQNEAQ (reference sequence). V dropped 1 base and J dropped 5; count of bases not matched to a gene: 7. The CDR3: CASSLGRPAGDEQYF. The CDR3 DNA reads as TGTGCCAGCAGCTTAGGAAGGCCAGCGGGAGACGAGCAGTACTTC.

The V gene is TRBV30, the J gene TRBJ1-5, with 11 bases lining up with TRBD1. This CDR3 contains 16 residues. With 0 bases clipped from V and 4 bases from J, the junction kept 5 bases outside the gene matches. CDR1 and CDR2 from the germline V gene are GTSNPN and SVGIG (reference sequence). This CDR3 is CAWSVRDRGWNQPQHF. The CDR3 DNA sequence: TGTGCCTGGAGTGTACGGGACAGGGGGTGGAATCAGCCCCAGCATTTT. Full variable domain (rest looked up from reference TRBV30 and TRBJ1-5): SQTIHQWPATLVQPVGSPLSLECTVEGTSNPNLYWYRQAAGRGLQLLFYSVGIGQISSEVPQNLSASRPQDRQFILSSKKLLLSDSGFYLCAWSVRDRGWNQPQHFGDGTRLSIL.

This rearrangement joins TRBV6-6 to TRBJ2-3, with D uncertain. The CDR3 runs to 11 residues. The V gene's germline CDR1 is MNHNY and CDR2 SVGAGI (reference sequence). The V gene lost 5 bases and the J gene lost 4 bases, with 4 bases spanning the gap. The chain's CDR3 is CASSPSDTQYF. DNA of the CDR3: TGTGCCAGCAGTCCGTCAGATACGCAGTATTTT.

This clone was seen only once. V usage is TRBV11-3 and J usage is TRBJ2-3; no reliable D call. V was shortened by 3 bases and J by 2 bases, with 9 bases between the two germline ends. Germline CDR1 reads SGHNT; CDR2 reads YENEEA. This CDR3 has 14 amino acids. The CDR3 bases are TGTGCCAGCAGCTTCGTAGACTTCACAGATACGCAGTATTTT. This codes for CASSFVDFTDTQYF. The full variable domain, its missing parts supplied by reference TRBV11-3 and TRBJ2-3, is EAGVVQSPRYKIIEKKQPVAFWCNPISGHNTLYWYLQNLGQGPELLIRYENEEAVDDSQLPKDRFSAERLKGVDSTLKIQPAELGDSAVYLCASSFVDFTDTQYFGPGTRLTVL.

The rearrangement links TRBV5-1 to TRBJ2-3, with TRBD2 matching over 7 bases. The CDR3 is made up of 17 amino acids. V gave up 4 bases and J gave up 5 bases; unmatched junction bases: 16. The germline CDR1 and CDR2 sequences are SGHRS and YFSETQ. The CDR3 is CASSDPLAPTPLDTQYF. Here the CDR3 DNA reads TGCGCCAGCAGCGACCCACTAGCGCCCACCCCCTTAGATACGCAGTATTTT.

In its sample, this clone was seen once. This chain links TRBV24-1 with TRBJ1-5; D is perhaps TRBD1 (5 bases). Trimming pared 4 bases from V and 10 bases from J, leaving 13 bases between. Germline V gene lookup returns CDR1 KGHDR and CDR2 SFDVKD. The CDR3 spans 13 residues. CDR3 nucleotide sequence: TGTGCCACCAGTGACAGGGCCACGGTTCCCCAGCATTTT. It yields the protein CATSDRATVPQHF.

The gene calls are TRBV9 and TRBJ2-5; 11 nucleotides agree with TRBD2. The CDR3 is made up of 15 amino acids. Germline trimming cut 3 bases from V and 2 bases from J; bases unmatched to any gene: 3. CDR1 is SGDLS and CDR2 is YYNGEE in the germline V gene. In DNA, the CDR3 is TGTGCCAGCAGCGATAGCGGGGGGGGACAAGAGACCCAGTACTTC. As protein: CASSDSGGGQETQYF.

The gene calls are TRBV7-9 and TRBJ2-2, with D tentatively TRBD2 (5 bases). V gave up 5 bases and J gave up 0 bases, with 13 bases separating them. This CDR3 has 16 amino acids. The germline gives CDR1 SEHNR, CDR2 FQNEAQ (reference sequence). CDR3 sequence reads: CASSPQAGANTGELFF. The CDR3 coding sequence is TGTGCCAGCAGCCCCCAGGCGGGCGCGAACACCGGGGAGCTGTTTTTT.

This chain links TRBV2 with TRBJ1-4; D gene ambiguous. V dropped 7 bases and J dropped 8 bases, with 11 bases sitting between them. This CDR3 contains 12 residues. The germline V gene encodes CDR1 SNHLY and CDR2 FYNNEI. CDR3 in DNA: TGTGCCAGCAATAGGCAGGTGGAAAAACTGTTTTTT. Translating it yields CASNRQVEKLFF. Supplemented by reference TRBV2 and TRBJ1-4, the full variable domain reads EPEVTQTPSHQVTQMGQEVILRCVPISNHLYFYWYRQILGQKVEFLVSFYNNEISEKSEIFDDQFSVERPDGSNFTLKIRSTKLEDSAMYFCASNRQVEKLFFGSGTQLSVL.

The gene calls are TRBV7-8 and TRBJ2-7; the D is unclear. This CDR3 has 12 amino acids. Germline V gene lookup returns CDR1 SGHVS and CDR2 FQNEAQ. V was cut by 5 bases and J by 2 bases, with 7 bases left in between. The CDR3 nucleotides read TGTGCCAGCAGCCCCTACCCCTACGAGCAGTACTTC. Protein sequence: CASSPYPYEQYF.

V and J are TRBV7-9 and TRBJ1-1; no clear D. The germline CDR1 and CDR2 sequences are SEHNR and FQNEAQ (reference sequence). This CDR3 has 16 residues. With 5 bases removed from V and 1 base from J, the gap between germline ends came to 17 bases. CDR3 nucleotide sequence: TGTGCCAGCAGCCTAGGCTTGAGGCCTGGGAACACTGAAGCTTTCTTT. It translates to CASSLGLRPGNTEAFF.

The chain is built from TRBV9 and TRBJ2-1; 11 bases are shared with TRBD2. V shed 2 bases and J 4 bases; nucleotides not matched to a gene: 14. Germline CDR1 and CDR2: SGDLS and YYNGEE. CDR3 length: 19 amino acids. The CDR3, as DNA: TGTGCCAGCAGCGTTCCATTAGACTCTAGCGGGGGGCCATACAATGAGCAGTTCTTC. Translated, it gives CASSVPLDSSGGPYNEQFF. The full variable domain, its missing parts supplied by reference TRBV9 and TRBJ2-1, is DSGVTQTPKHLITATGQRVTLRCSPRSGDLSVYWYQQSLDQGLQFLIQYYNGEERAKGNILERFSAQQFPDLHSELNLSSLELGDSALYFCASSVPLDSSGGPYNEQFFGPGTRLTVL.

The rearrangement links TRBV4-1 to TRBJ1-1; D remains ambiguous. There are 13 residues in the CDR3. CDR1 is MGHRA, CDR2 YSYEKL, per germline. Between the trimmed V and J ends, which lost 2 bases and 4 bases, there was a span of 8 bases. This CDR3 is CASSQSGGTEAFF. The CDR3 DNA is TGCGCCAGCAGCCAATCCGGAGGCACTGAAGCTTTCTTT.

This chain links TRBV6-5 with TRBJ2-7; possibly TRBD2 for D (5 bases). Germline V lookup: CDR1 MNHEY, CDR2 SVGAGI. The CDR3 sequence is 11 residues long. V was cut by 9 bases and J by 5 bases, with 11 bases left in between. In nucleotides, the CDR3 is TGTGCCAGTACTGTCGGGAACGAGCAGTACTTC. Protein product: CASTVGNEQYF.

The sample holds one count of this clone. The chain couples TRBV10-3 to TRBJ2-1; 9 bases match TRBD1. Trimming cost V 4 bases and J 8 bases; bases outside gene matches: 6. Germline V gene lookup returns CDR1 ENHRY and CDR2 SYGVKD. The CDR3 loop spans 14 amino acids. This CDR3 reads CAISGQGVSDEQFF. In DNA, the CDR3 is TGTGCCATCAGTGGACAGGGGGTCTCTGATGAGCAGTTCTTC.

This chain links TRBV7-9 with TRBJ2-7; D gene uncertain. The V end lost 5 bases, the J end lost 0 bases, and 11 bases lay between the germline ends. The CDR3 sequence is 14 residues long. Germline V gives CDR1 SEHNR, CDR2 FQNEAQ (reference sequence). The CDR3 here is CASSGPTASYEQYF. CDR3 DNA: TGTGCCAGCAGCGGGCCGACGGCCTCCTACGAGCAGTACTTC.

The rearrangement joins TRBV18 to TRBJ1-1; 7 nucleotides agree with TRBD1. J was trimmed by 0 bases and V by 1 base; bases with no gene match: 5. Germline lookup yields CDR1 KGHSH and CDR2 LQKENI. The CDR3 is 16 residues long. The CDR3 sequence is CASSPRQGRMNTEAFF. CDR3 in DNA: TGTGCCAGCTCACCACGACAGGGAAGGATGAACACTGAAGCTTTCTTT.

This chain connects TRBV10-1 to TRBJ1-1, with D possibly being TRBD1 (5 bases). CDR1 is WNHNN, CDR2 SYGVQD, per germline (reference sequence). CDR3 size: 13 residues. V lost 7 bases to trimming and J lost 0 bases, with 9 bases between them. CDR3 sequence: CASTGGLNTEAFF. As DNA, the CDR3 is TGCGCCAGCACGGGGGGTCTGAACACTGAAGCTTTCTTT.

This chain links TRBV28 with TRBJ1-4, with D possibly being TRBD1 (5 bases). Deletions cut 1 base from V and 7 bases from J, with 10 bases between. Germline CDR1 and CDR2: MDHEN and SYDVKM. The CDR3 is 14 residues long. CDR3 sequence (DNA): TGTGCCAGCAGTTTATCAGGGAATGGTGAAAAACTGTTTTTT. It encodes CASSLSGNGEKLFF.

The chain is built from TRBV6-5 and TRBJ1-3; D not certain. Germline CDR1 and CDR2: MNHEY and SVGAGI. The CDR3 consists of 12 residues. The V gene lost 8 bases and the J gene lost 1 base, with 6 bases spanning the gap. The CDR3: CASEDSGNTIYF. In DNA form, the CDR3 reads TGTGCCAGCGAGGATTCTGGAAACACCATATATTTT.

V and J are TRBV6-5 and TRBJ2-2, with TRBD2 as a possible D gene (5 bases). The CDR3 runs to 15 residues. In germline, CDR1 is MNHEY, CDR2 SVGAGI. V lost 5 bases to trimming and J lost 6 bases, with 16 bases between them. The CDR3 coding sequence is TGTGCCAGCAGTACTCTCCGAGGGCCGGCCGGGGAGCTGTTTTTT. It specifies CASSTLRGPAGELFF.

This clone occurred a few times. J is TRBJ1-6 and V is TRBV6-5; D is unresolved. V lost 5 bases and J lost 7, with 12 bases in between. The CDR3 consists of 14 residues. The germline CDR1 and CDR2 sequences are MNHEY and SVGAGI. The CDR3 is CASSPRVRNSPLHF. Here the CDR3 DNA reads TGTGCCAGCAGTCCCCGGGTCCGAAATTCACCCCTCCACTTT.